This T cell receptor (beta chain) was obtained from a study of T cells expressing NK-cell markers. In the study overall: Researchers got TCR beta repertoires out of sorted CD3+CD56+NKG2C+, CD3+CD56+NKG2C- and CD3+CD56-NKG2C+ T cells. There were seven HCMV-seropositive donors and one seronegative donor among the eight sequenced. Points from the study as a whole: Researchers report these clonotypes also headed the CD3+CD56-NKG2C+ fraction in a few donors.

This CDR3 comprises 14 residues. CDR1 is SGHRS, CDR2 YFSETQ, per germline. Concerning this clonotype: Its specificity is unknown.

TCRdb re-analyzed the 5' RACE reads; it lists each CDR3 protein once, without DNA. This sample contains some 140,000 distinct CDR3 sequences. The specimen was blood T cells: a sorted CD56 or NKG2C T cell subset, CD4+ or CD8+ T cells, or bulk PBMC T cells (not recorded which). The TCR originated in a woman between 45 and 60 years old in good health. The chain employs TRBV5-1 and TRBJ2-1; TCRdb names TRBD1, which stays unverified in the absence of DNA. CDR3 sequence: CASGSGTGVNEQFF.